This TCR beta chain was obtained from a study of blood T cell repertoires in COVID-19. Background on the study: The United States, Italy and Spain were the sources of the acute and convalescent COVID-19 samples.

Germline V gene lookup returns CDR1 KGHSH and CDR2 LQKENI. Trimming took 6 bases from V and 2 from J; bases not matched to a gene: 10. CDR3 length: 17 residues. Original data processing: Reference gene primer amplification in the assay estimated nucleated cell counts. Generated by immunoSEQ multiplex PCR, the TCRdb table keeps only in-frame clones and is missing some. That table furnishes V, J and clone size, whereas the DNA furnished D and trimming. The profile covers 200,000 to 250,000 clones, with about 89% appearing a single time and 1.5% to 2% taken by the ten largest. The sample consisted of PBMCs or T cells enriched from blood (not recorded which). The sequence came from a woman in her late teens or twenties who had recovered from COVID-19. The rearrangement links TRBV18 to TRBJ2-7; TRBD2 matches at 13 bases. CDR3 in amino acids: CASSRVPGLAGTYEQYF. CDR3 coding DNA: TGTGCCAGCTCTCGGGTACCGGGACTAGCGGGAACCTACGAGCAGTACTTC.